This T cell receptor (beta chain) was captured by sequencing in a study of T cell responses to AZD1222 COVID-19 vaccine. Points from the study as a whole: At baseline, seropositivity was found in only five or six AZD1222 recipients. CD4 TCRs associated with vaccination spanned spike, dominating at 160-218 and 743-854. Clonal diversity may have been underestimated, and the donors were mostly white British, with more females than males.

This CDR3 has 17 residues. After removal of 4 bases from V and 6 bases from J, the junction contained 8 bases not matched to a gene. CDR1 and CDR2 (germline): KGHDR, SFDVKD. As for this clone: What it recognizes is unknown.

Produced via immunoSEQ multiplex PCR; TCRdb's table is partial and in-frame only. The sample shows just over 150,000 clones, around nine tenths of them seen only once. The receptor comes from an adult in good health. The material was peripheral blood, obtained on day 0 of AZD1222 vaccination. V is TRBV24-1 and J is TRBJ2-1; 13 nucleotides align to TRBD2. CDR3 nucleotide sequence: TGTGCCACCAGTGACTACTCGGGACTAGCGGGGTCCAATGAGCAGTTCTTC. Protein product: CATSDYSGLAGSNEQFF.